These T cell receptor beta chains were read from a single sample in a study of T cells in Graves' hyperthyroidism and ophthalmopathy. One entry per CDR3 protein, called by TCRdb with MiXCR from the multiplex PCR reads. In the table there are roughly 570,000 distinct CDR3 sequences, 46% of which are singletons. The sample comprised peripheral blood or thyroid tissue (not recorded which). All receptors come from a woman between 18 and 30 years old with Graves' hyperthyroidism. Each CDR3 is given with its conserved first and last residue. A D gene is named only where the DNA matches it firmly. The size entry is marked missing in some rows and otherwise reads once, few, many or a size class.

D gene | clone size | J gene | V gene | CDR3 DNA | CDR3 protein
- | - | TRBJ1-6 | TRBV2 | TGTGCCAGCAGTGCTAGAGGCCCGGGCATAGTAGGTTCACCCCTCCACTTT | CASSARGPGIVGSPLHF
- | - | TRBJ1-2 | TRBV7-9 | TGTGCCAGCAACCTAGGGGTTGGGGGCTACACCTTC | CASNLGVGGYTF
- | - | TRBJ2-7 | TRBV7-2 | TGTGCCAGCAGCTTGGGAGGAGAGTACGAGCAGTACTTC | CASSLGGEYEQYF
- | - | TRBJ1-6 | TRBV7-2 | TGTGCCAGCAGCCCCTGGCGGGGGGCGGCGGCCCTCCACTTT | CASSPWRGAAALHF
TRBD1 | - | TRBJ2-2 | TRBV20-1 | TGCAGTGCTAGAGATGGGACAGCGAACACCGGGGAGCTGTTTTTT | CSARDGTANTGELFF
TRBD2 | - | TRBJ2-1 | TRBV7-8 | TGTGCCAGCAGCCGTCGGGAGGGGCCTGAAAATGAGCAGTTCTTC | CASSRREGPENEQFF
- | - | TRBJ1-2 | TRBV5-4 | TGTGCCAGCAGCTTGGAATGGGACGGGGGGCTTTATGGCTACACCTTC | CASSLEWDGGLYGYTF
- | - | TRBJ2-5 | TRBV5-4 | TGTGCCAGCAGCTCCCCGACAGAAGAGACCCAGTACTTC | CASSSPTEETQYF
- | - | TRBJ1-5 | TRBV29-1 | TGCAGACAGGGTAGTAAGAATCAGCCCCAGCATTTT | CRQGSKNQPQHF
- | once | TRBJ2-3 | TRBV25-1 | TGTGCCAGCAGTCCCCTGGATTGGACAGAAGAGGTTTATACGCAGTATTTT | CASSPLDWTEEVYTQYF
- | many | TRBJ2-7 | TRBV7-6 | TGTGCCAGCAGCTCTCTGACTGAAAGCTCCTACGAGCAGTACTTC | CASSSLTESSYEQYF
TRBD2 | - | TRBJ2-5 | TRBV7-9 | TGTGCCAGCAGTTCCGGGACTAGCGGGAGTTGGGTGGGTCAAGAGACCCAGTACTTC | CASSSGTSGSWVGQETQYF
TRBD2 | many | TRBJ2-5 | TRBV20-1 | TGCAGTGCTAGAGCCTCAGCGGGAGGGCGGAACCAGTACTTC | CSARASAGGRNQYF
TRBD1 | many | TRBJ2-7 | TRBV29-1 | TGCAGCGTTGAAGATCTAAGGACAGGGGCGAGGGAGCAGTACTTC | CSVEDLRTGAREQYF
- | - | TRBJ1-2 | TRBV10-3 | TGTGCCATCACTGGGGAGAGGATCTATGGCTACACCTTC | CAITGERIYGYTF
- | many | TRBJ1-1 | TRBV2 | TGTGCCAGCAGTTCAAAGACTGAAGCTTTCTTT | CASSSKTEAFF
- | - | TRBJ2-5 | TRBV7-2 | TGTGCCAGCAGCTCGGAAAGGGACGAGACCCAGTACTTC | CASSSERDETQYF
- | - | TRBJ2-7 | TRBV29-1 | TGCAGCCCGACAGCCCACTCCTACGAGCAGTACTTC | CSPTAHSYEQYF
- | many | TRBJ2-7 | TRBV20-1 | TGCAGTGCTAGTCTGGGGTGGGGGCGCCGCGAGCAGTACTTC | CSASLGWGRREQYF
TRBD1 | many | TRBJ1-1 | TRBV24-1 | TGTGCCACCAGAGCGGACAGGGGATCCACTGAAGCTTTCTTT | CATRADRGSTEAFF
- | - | TRBJ1-4 | TRBV29-1 | TGCAGCGTTGAGGGGGACCCTAATGAAAAACTGTTTTTT | CSVEGDPNEKLFF
- | many | TRBJ1-4 | TRBV4-1 | TGCGCCAGCAGCCAAACAGGGATGTCTAATGAAAAACTGTTTTTT | CASSQTGMSNEKLFF
TRBD1 | - | TRBJ2-7 | TRBV7-2 | TGTGCCAGCAGCCCTTGGACAGGTACAACCTACGAGCAGTACTTC | CASSPWTGTTYEQYF
- | many | TRBJ2-5 | TRBV7-2 | TGTGCCAGCAGCTTAGTCATCGAGGAGACCCAGTACTTC | CASSLVIEETQYF
- | - | TRBJ2-3 | TRBV29-1 | TGCAGCTTAGTTAGCGGAGATACGCAGTATTTT | CSLVSGDTQYF
TRBD1 | - | TRBJ1-2 | TRBV6-5 | TGTGCCAGCAGTTACAGGGACAGGGAAAGCTACACCTTC | CASSYRDRESYTF
TRBD2 | - | TRBJ2-7 | TRBV7-9 | TGTGCCAGCAGTTCACTAGCGGTCCACGAGCAGTACTTC | CASSSLAVHEQYF
TRBD1 | - | TRBJ2-1 | TRBV29-1 | TGCAGCGCTTCTCTGGGACAGGGCGCCTTCAATGAGCAGTTCTTC | CSASLGQGAFNEQFF
- | many | TRBJ1-2 | TRBV12-3/TRBV12-4 | TGTGCCAGCAGCTTTACGAATGACTATGGCTACACCTTC | CASSFTNDYGYTF
- | many | TRBJ1-1 | TRBV3-1 | TGTGCCAGCAGCCGCCGCGGGGAAGGGGATGCGGCTTTCTTT | CASSRRGEGDAAFF
- | many | TRBJ1-6 | TRBV30 | TGTGCCTGGACGGGAACCTATAATTCACCCCTCCACTTT | CAWTGTYNSPLHF
TRBD1 | many | TRBJ1-2 | TRBV2 | TGTGCCAGCAGTCGGGACAGACCCTTACTGAACTATGGCTACACCTTC | CASSRDRPLLNYGYTF
- | - | TRBJ2-1 | TRBV14 | TGTGCCAGCAGCGAAACTTGGGGGGCCAGCTCCTACAATGAGCAGTTCTTC | CASSETWGASSYNEQFF
- | few | TRBJ1-1 | TRBV19 | TGTGCCAGTAGTATAGGGACCGCTGAAGCTTTCTTT | CASSIGTAEAFF
- | many | TRBJ1-2 | TRBV6-1 | TGTGCCAGCAGTGAACAGGGGTACGGTGGCTACACCTTC | CASSEQGYGGYTF
- | few | TRBJ2-3 | TRBV29-1 | TGCAGCGTTGAAGGGGGGACCAGCACAGATACGCAGTATTTT | CSVEGGTSTDTQYF
- | many | TRBJ2-3 | TRBV29-1 | TGCAGCGTGCGGCGGTCCCAGCAGGCAGATACGCAGTATTTT | CSVRRSQQADTQYF
- | few | TRBJ1-2 | TRBV27 | TGTGCCAGCGGGGGCAGTTTAGAAGTTAACTATGGCTACACCTTC | CASGGSLEVNYGYTF
TRBD2 | - | TRBJ2-7 | TRBV7-9 | TGTGCCAGCACCCTCCGGGCTAGCGGTTCCTACGAGCAGTACTTC | CASTLRASGSYEQYF
TRBD1 | many | TRBJ2-7 | TRBV18 | TGTGCCAGCTCACAAACCCGGACAGGGGACGAGCAGTACTTC | CASSQTRTGDEQYF
TRBD1 | - | TRBJ1-2 | TRBV7-2 | TGTGCCAGCAGTTCCGGGACAGGAAGTCTTGGCTACACCTTC | CASSSGTGSLGYTF
- | many | TRBJ1-1 | TRBV6-2/TRBV6-3 | TGTGCCAGCAGTGACCGCCAGGGAAACACTGAAGCTTTCTTT | CASSDRQGNTEAFF
- | many | TRBJ2-6 | TRBV13 | TGTGCCAGCAGCTCGGTTACTGGGGCCAACGTCCTGACTTTC | CASSSVTGANVLTF
TRBD2 | many | TRBJ2-7 | TRBV7-9 | TGTGCCAGCAGCTCCCTAGCGGGTACCTACGAGCAGTACTTC | CASSSLAGTYEQYF
TRBD1 | - | TRBJ2-6 | TRBV2 | TGTGCCAAATACAGGGGTGGGCAGCTCCCCTCTGGGGCCAACGTCCTGACTTTC | CAKYRGGQLPSGANVLTF
- | - | TRBJ2-7 | TRBV13 | TGTGCCAGCAGCCAAGATCGTTACTACGAGCAGTACTTC | CASSQDRYYEQYF
- | once | TRBJ1-3 | TRBV2 | TGTGCCAGCCAGTTCGAACAGGCAAGCACCATATATTTT | CASQFEQASTIYF
TRBD1 | many | TRBJ1-1 | TRBV2 | TGTGCCAGCAGTACAAGACAGGGGTGGGAGAACACTGAAGCTTTCTTT | CASSTRQGWENTEAFF
- | many | TRBJ1-5 | TRBV6-2/TRBV6-3 | TGTGCCAGCAGTTCGGGCACTTTTAGCAATCAGCCCCAGCATTTT | CASSSGTFSNQPQHF
- | few | TRBJ2-1 | TRBV2 | TGTGCCAGCAGTGGACTAGATTGGAACAATGAGCAGTTCTTC | CASSGLDWNNEQFF
- | few | TRBJ2-1 | TRBV20-1 | TGCAGTGCCATTAGAGGGACTCTAGGGGGTGAGCAGTTCTTC | CSAIRGTLGGEQFF
- | - | TRBJ1-1 | TRBV19 | TGTGCCAGTAGACAGGGAGCTGAAGCTTTCTTT | CASRQGAEAFF
TRBD1 | - | TRBJ1-1 | TRBV7-9 | TGTGCCAGCAGCCAACTTCAGGGGGCGCATGCTTTCTTT | CASSQLQGAHAFF
- | - | TRBJ1-5 | TRBV15 | TGTGCCACCAGCAGAGGGGGGACTAGCGAGGAGACCCAGCATTTT | CATSRGGTSEETQHF
- | once | TRBJ2-3 | TRBV7-3 | TGTGCCAGCAGCTTAACCAGGGCCCCAGATACGCAGTATTTT | CASSLTRAPDTQYF
- | many | TRBJ1-1 | TRBV12-3/TRBV12-4 | TGTGCCAGCAGCGAGGTCAAGAACACTGAAGCTTTCTTT | CASSEVKNTEAFF
TRBD2 | many | TRBJ2-2 | TRBV12-3/TRBV12-4 | TGTGCCAGCAGCCGACTAGCGTTCACCGGGGAGCTGTTTTTT | CASSRLAFTGELFF
- | - | TRBJ2-1 | TRBV5-5 | TGTGCCAGCAGCCATCCCGAAGGACAGACCCTCTACAATGAGCAGTTCTTC | CASSHPEGQTLYNEQFF
TRBD1 | - | TRBJ1-5 | TRBV2 | TGTGCCAGCAGTGGACAGGGGGAAGGTCAGCCCCAGCATTTT | CASSGQGEGQPQHF
- | - | TRBJ2-6 | TRBV12-3/TRBV12-4 | TGTGCCAGCAGTTTACGAGGGAGAACTGGGGCCAACGTCCTGACTTTC | CASSLRGRTGANVLTF